These 23 T cell receptor beta chains were sequenced from one sample in a study of T cell repertoires in cytomegalovirus infection. These TCRs' antigens remain unknown. TCRdb processed the reads anew with MiXCR; each CDR3 protein has one entry. Among 75,000 to 95,000 distinct CDR3 sequences listed, under 55% were seen once. The sequencing here drew on CD8+ T cells from cultured PBMCs, taken from culture after CMV antigen stimulation. These receptors originate from a human donor in good health (CMV status not recorded). Some clones in this sample may be carry-over from other donors' samples.

CDR3 DNA: TGTGCCAGCAGGACAGGGGGTATGCCAGATACGCAGTATTTT. This codes for CASRTGGMPDTQYF. V and J are TRBV5-6 and TRBJ2-3; 9 positions agree with TRBD1. The CDR3 is 14 amino acids. V shed 5 bases and J 4 bases; nucleotides not matched to a gene: 5. The V gene's germline CDR1 is SGHDT and CDR2 YYEEEE.

This sequence joins TRBV5-6 and TRBJ2-1; D is ambiguous. V lost 0 bases to trimming and J lost 6 bases, with 10 bases between them. CDR3 length: 14 residues. CDR1 SGHDT and CDR2 YYEEEE come from the germline V gene. The CDR3 sequence is CASSLEGNPNEQFF. CDR3 DNA: TGTGCCAGCAGCTTGGAAGGGAACCCCAATGAGCAGTTCTTC.

There are a few counts of this clonotype. The rearrangement joins TRBV11-2 to TRBJ2-4; 14 nucleotides line up with TRBD2. Germline assignment: CDR1 SGHAT and CDR2 FQNNGV. V lost 0 bases, J lost 6 bases, and 13 bases stayed unmatched. This CDR3 is built from 20 residues. CDR3 DNA: TGTGCCAGCAGCTTAGATGTGGCTCGACTAGCGGGGGGGCGAGGAAACATTCAGTACTTC. Its translation: CASSLDVARLAGGRGNIQYF.

The chain has TRBV24-1 and TRBJ2-7; TRBD1 is a possible D gene (6 bases). This CDR3 spans 14 amino acids. Per germline, CDR1 KGHDR and CDR2 SFDVKD. Deletions cut 3 bases from V and 3 bases from J, with 11 bases between. Here the CDR3 DNA reads TGTGCCACCAGTGATCCGGACAGAAGCTACGAGCAGTACTTC. It is translated as CATSDPDRSYEQYF.

V gene TRBV7-3 combines with J gene TRBJ1-6; D ambiguous. The CDR3 is 13 residues long. The V gene lost 5 bases and the J gene lost 9 bases, with 11 bases spanning the gap. Germline CDR1 reads SGHTA; CDR2 reads FQGTGA. The CDR3 loop is CASSQDGGSPLHF. The CDR3 region has the DNA TGTGCCAGCAGCCAAGACGGTGGTTCACCCCTCCACTTT. The entire variable domain, with the rest obtained from reference TRBV7-3 and TRBJ1-6, is as follows: GAGVSQTPSNKVTEKGKYVELRCDPISGHTALYWYRQSLGQGPEFLIYFQGTGAADDSGLPNDRFFAVRPEGSVSTLKIQRTERGDSAVYLCASSQDGGSPLHFGNGTRLTVT.

J is TRBJ2-7 and V is TRBV7-8; 7 nucleotides line up with TRBD1. The CDR3 length is 18 residues. The germline V gene encodes CDR1 SGHVS and CDR2 FQNEAQ. V shed 6 bases and J 0 bases; nucleotides not matched to a gene: 17. CDR3 loop: CASSLEFISDRPSYEQYF. CDR3 bases: TGTGCCAGCAGTCTAGAGTTTATTTCGGACAGGCCCTCCTACGAGCAGTACTTC. Full variable domain (rest looked up from reference TRBV7-8 and TRBJ2-7): GAGVSQSPRYKVAKRGQDVALRCDPISGHVSLFWYQQALGQGPEFLTYFQNEAQLDKSGLPSDRFFAERPEGSVSTLKIQRTQQEDSAVYLCASSLEFISDRPSYEQYFGPGTRLTVT.

The chain carries TRBV20-1 and TRBJ2-5, with D uncertain. Looked up from germline, CDR1 is DFQATT and CDR2 is SNEGSKA (reference sequence). V lost 3 bases, J lost 5 bases, and 7 bases lay in between. This CDR3 spans 11 amino acids. CDR3 in amino acids: CSASSPETQYF. DNA for the CDR3: TGCAGTGCTAGTTCACCCGAGACCCAGTACTTC.

This chain connects TRBV7-6 to TRBJ2-1; a weak D match, TRBD2 (5 bases). V lost 5 bases and J 0 bases, leaving 17 bases between the germline ends. The length of the CDR3 is 17 residues. CDR1 is SGHVS and CDR2 is FNYEAQ in the germline V gene. CDR3 loop: CASSPSSGTSSYNEQFF. The DNA for the CDR3 is TGTGCCAGCAGCCCAAGCTCGGGAACGAGCTCCTACAATGAGCAGTTCTTC.

This clonotype was counted a few times. The chain recombines TRBV7-9 with TRBJ2-3; 8 bases line up with TRBD1. Unmatched junction bases numbered 9, after V lost 7 bases and J lost 0 bases. Germline V gene data show CDR1 as SEHNR and CDR2 as FQNEAQ (reference sequence). This CDR3 comprises 16 residues. The CDR3 sequence: CASTWTGTTSTDTQYF. The CDR3 nucleotides read TGTGCCAGCACATGGACAGGGACGACTAGCACAGATACGCAGTATTTT. Using reference TRBV7-9 and TRBJ2-3 for the parts outside the CDR3, the full variable domain is DTGVSQNPRHKITKRGQNVTFRCDPISEHNRLYWYRQTLGQGPEFLTYFQNEAQLEKSRLLSDRFSAERPKGSFSTLEIQRTEQGDSAMYLCASTWTGTTSTDTQYFGPGTRLTVL.

This sequence joins TRBV5-4 and TRBJ2-7, with 10 bases lining up with TRBD2. V was clipped by 5 bases and J by 2 bases; unmatched bases: 10. In germline, CDR1 is SGHNT, CDR2 YYREEE (reference sequence). The CDR3 extends over 16 amino acids. The CDR3 nucleotides are TGTGCCAGCAGTCCCGCCCGGACTAGCGGCACCTACGAGCAGTACTTC. The encoded protein is CASSPARTSGTYEQYF.

The chain recombines TRBV10-3 with TRBJ2-1; the D gene is possibly TRBD1 (6 bases). The CDR3 has 16 amino acids. Germline V gene data show CDR1 as ENHRY and CDR2 as SYGVKD. Trimming cost V 7 bases and J 8 bases, with 24 bases left between them. CDR3 nucleotide sequence: TGTGCCATCAAGAAGGGCAACCGGGACCCAGGGGATGAGCAGTTCTTC. This gives the protein CAIKKGNRDPGDEQFF.

The chain carries TRBV6-5 and TRBJ2-5; perhaps D is TRBD1 or TRBD2 (5 bases each). V lost 8 bases and J lost 2, with 15 bases in between. The CDR3 is made up of 14 amino acids. Germline V gene lookup returns CDR1 MNHEY and CDR2 SVGAGI. CDR3 in DNA: TGTGCCAGCCCCGCCCGGGGCTATCAAGAGACCCAGTACTTC. Encoded protein: CASPARGYQETQYF.

The table lists this clonotype with a few counts. The chain links TRBV7-8 to TRBJ2-3; D gene unclear. The ends were cut back, 1 base at V and 6 bases at J, with 5 bases in the middle. The CDR3 totals 12 residues. CDR1 is SGHVS and CDR2 is FQNEAQ in the germline V gene. CDR3 in DNA: TGTGCCAGCAGCTTAGTCAGCGATACGCAGTATTTT. It translates to CASSLVSDTQYF.

This clonotype showed up many times. The rearrangement joins TRBV28 to TRBJ2-7, with unresolved D. The CDR3 is made up of 14 amino acids. In germline, CDR1 is MDHEN, CDR2 SYDVKM. V was pared by 7 bases and J by 3 bases, with 16 bases between. In nucleotides, the CDR3 is TGTGCCAGCACTCCCACCCCACTTGGCTACGAGCAGTACTTC. Translation: CASTPTPLGYEQYF. Full variable domain (remainder filled in from reference TRBV28 and TRBJ2-7): DVKVTQSSRYLVKRTGEKVFLECVQDMDHENMFWYRQDPGLGLRLIYFSYDVKMKEKGDIPEGYSVSREKKERFSLILESASTNQTSMYLCASTPTPLGYEQYFGPGTRLTVT.

This chain connects TRBV6-2 or TRBV6-3 to TRBJ2-1; 8 bases are a match to TRBD2. With 5 bases clipped from V and 11 bases from J, the junction kept 11 bases outside the gene matches. The CDR3 has 14 amino acids. CDR1 and CDR2 from the germline V gene are MNHEY and SVGEGT. The CDR3 nucleotides read TGTGCCAGCAGTGGTAGCGGGGAAGGGGGGAAGCAGTTCTTC. Translated: CASSGSGEGGKQFF.

The chain is built from TRBV29-1 and TRBJ2-7, with TRBD2 as a possible D gene (6 bases). CDR1 and CDR2 from the germline V gene are SQVTM and ANQGSEA. V was clipped by 5 bases and J by 3 bases, with 17 bases between them. The CDR3 sequence is 14 residues long. This chain's CDR3 is CSVLEGRGIYEQYF. CDR3 bases: TGCAGCGTTCTAGAGGGTCGGGGGATCTACGAGCAGTACTTC.

This chain uses TRBV2 with TRBJ1-2; D is undetermined. CDR1 and CDR2 from the germline V gene are SNHLY and FYNNEI. The CDR3 is 14 amino acids. V was shortened by 2 bases and J by 3 bases, with 10 bases between the two germline ends. The CDR3 DNA reads as TGTGCCAGCAGTGAACAGTTCTCTGACTATGGCTACACCTTC. Protein product: CASSEQFSDYGYTF.

This clonotype was counted between two and nine times. CDR3 region: CASSLTGTNTGELFF. The CDR3 region has the DNA TGTGCCAGCAGCTTGACAGGGACGAACACCGGGGAGCTGTTTTTT. V usage is TRBV7-9 and J usage is TRBJ2-2, with 7 bases fitting TRBD1. Germline V gives CDR1 SEHNR, CDR2 FQNEAQ (reference sequence). The CDR3 length is 15 residues. Trimming cost V 3 bases and J 0 bases; bases outside gene matches: 1. Combining the CDR3 with reference TRBV7-9 and TRBJ2-2 gives the whole variable domain DTGVSQNPRHKITKRGQNVTFRCDPISEHNRLYWYRQTLGQGPEFLTYFQNEAQLEKSRLLSDRFSAERPKGSFSTLEIQRTEQGDSAMYLCASSLTGTNTGELFFGEGSRLTVL.

The rearrangement uses TRBV7-9 and TRBJ1-2; no clear D. This CDR3 is 16 amino acids long. Germline V lookup: CDR1 SEHNR, CDR2 FQNEAQ (reference sequence). Trimming took off 4 bases at V and 1 base at J, with 16 bases between the two ends. The CDR3 coding sequence is TGTGCCAGCAGCTCCTCCGAAGCCATTTTTAACTATGGCTACACCTTC. It specifies CASSSSEAIFNYGYTF.

The chain links TRBV7-9 to TRBJ2-1; a weak D match, TRBD2 (6 bases). There are 16 residues in the CDR3. The V and J ends lost 1 base and 2 bases respectively, with 12 bases between them. CDR1 SEHNR and CDR2 FQNEAQ come from the germline V gene (reference sequence). CDR3 protein: CASSLVGGPTYNEQFF. CDR3 DNA sequence: TGTGCCAGCAGCTTAGTCGGGGGACCCACCTACAATGAGCAGTTCTTC.

This clonotype has just a few counts. The chain combines TRBV7-8 with TRBJ2-1; D assignment may be TRBD1 or TRBD2 (6 bases each). The CDR3 loop spans 15 amino acids. Germline V CDR1 and CDR2: SGHVS, FQNEAQ. The V and J ends lost 5 bases and 9 bases respectively, with 20 bases between them. The chain's CDR3 is CASSPLGGAGGEQFF. CDR3 nucleotide sequence: TGTGCCAGCAGCCCGCTGGGGGGCGCCGGGGGTGAGCAGTTCTTC.

The V gene is TRBV7-6, the J gene TRBJ1-5; 8 bases are a match to TRBD1. There are 14 residues in the CDR3. Losses at the gene ends were 3 bases for V and 5 bases for J; bases not matched to a gene: 3. Germline CDR1 is SGHVS and CDR2 is FNYEAQ. CDR3 sequence (DNA): TGTGCCAGCAGCTTCGCGACAGGGGATCAGCCCCAGCATTTT. Its protein is CASSFATGDQPQHF.

In DNA form, the CDR3 reads TGTGCCAGCAGCCCGAACAGGGGTGCTTACGAGCAGTACTTC. This gives the protein CASSPNRGAYEQYF. This chain connects TRBV28 to TRBJ2-7; 7 bases match TRBD1. CDR1 is MDHEN, CDR2 SYDVKM, per germline. The CDR3 consists of 14 residues. The trim removed 6 bases at V and 4 bases at J, leaving 9 bases unmatched. The full variable domain, completed using reference TRBV28 and TRBJ2-7, is DVKVTQSSRYLVKRTGEKVFLECVQDMDHENMFWYRQDPGLGLRLIYFSYDVKMKEKGDIPEGYSVSREKKERFSLILESASTNQTSMYLCASSPNRGAYEQYFGPGTRLTVT.